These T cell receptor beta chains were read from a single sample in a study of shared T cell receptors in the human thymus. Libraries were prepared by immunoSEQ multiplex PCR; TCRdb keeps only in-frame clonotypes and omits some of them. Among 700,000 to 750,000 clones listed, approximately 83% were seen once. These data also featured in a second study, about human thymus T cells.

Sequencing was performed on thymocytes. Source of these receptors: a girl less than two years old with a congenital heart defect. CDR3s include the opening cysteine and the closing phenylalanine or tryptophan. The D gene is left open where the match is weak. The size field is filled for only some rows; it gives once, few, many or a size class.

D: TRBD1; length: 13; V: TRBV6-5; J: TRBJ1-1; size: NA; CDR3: CATRDRGRTEAFF; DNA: TGTGCCACCCGGGACAGGGGAAGAACTGAAGCTTTCTTT
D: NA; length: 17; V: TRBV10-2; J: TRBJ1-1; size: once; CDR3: CASSESERVALNTEAFF; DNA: TGCGCCAGCAGTGAGTCCGAGAGGGTGGCCCTGAACACTGAAGCTTTCTTT
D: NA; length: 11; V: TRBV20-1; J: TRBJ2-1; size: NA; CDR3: CSAARGNEQFF; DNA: TGCAGTGCTGCCCGGGGGAATGAGCAGTTCTTC
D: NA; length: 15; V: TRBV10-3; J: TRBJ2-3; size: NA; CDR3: CAITGSGLSTDTQYF; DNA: TGTGCCATCACCGGATCAGGGCTTAGCACAGATACGCAGTATTTT
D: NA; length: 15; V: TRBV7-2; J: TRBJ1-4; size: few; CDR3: CASSLGGPGYEKLFF; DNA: TGTGCCAGCAGCTTAGGAGGGCCGGGGTACGAAAAACTGTTTTTT
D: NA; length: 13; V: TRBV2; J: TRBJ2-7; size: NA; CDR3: CASRQGPRYEQYF; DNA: TGTGCCAGCAGACAGGGTCCCAGATACGAGCAGTACTTC
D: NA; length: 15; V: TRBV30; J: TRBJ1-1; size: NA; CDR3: CAWTAYTKGTLEAFF; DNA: TGTGCCTGGACCGCCTATACTAAGGGGACTTTAGAAGCTTTCTTT
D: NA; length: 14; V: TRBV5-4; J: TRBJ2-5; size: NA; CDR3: CASSGTGYQETQYF; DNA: TGTGCCAGCAGCGGCACAGGGTACCAAGAGACCCAGTACTTC
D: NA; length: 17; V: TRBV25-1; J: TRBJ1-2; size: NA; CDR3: CASSEIPAGGDNYGYTF; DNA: TGTGCCAGCAGTGAGATCCCGGCGGGGGGAGATAACTATGGCTACACCTTC
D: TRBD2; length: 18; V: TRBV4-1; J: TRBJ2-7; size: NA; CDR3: CASSQDEISGGPHYEQYF; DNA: TGCGCCAGCAGCCAAGATGAGATCAGCGGGGGGCCCCACTACGAGCAGTACTTC
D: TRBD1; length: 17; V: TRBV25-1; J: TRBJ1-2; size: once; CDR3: CASREGTGQGANYGYTF; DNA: TGTGCCAGCAGGGAAGGAACCGGACAGGGGGCTAACTATGGCTACACCTTC
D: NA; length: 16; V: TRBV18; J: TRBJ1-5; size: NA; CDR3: CASSPPGQGDNQPQHF; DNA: TGTGCCAGCTCACCACCGGGGCAGGGCGACAATCAGCCCCAGCATTTT
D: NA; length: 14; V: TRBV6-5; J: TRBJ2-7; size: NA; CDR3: CASSYSGAPYEQYF; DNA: TGTGCCAGCAGTTACTCAGGGGCCCCCTACGAGCAGTACTTC
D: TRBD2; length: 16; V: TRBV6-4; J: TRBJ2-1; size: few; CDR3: CASSERGESSYNEQFF; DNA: TGTGCCAGCAGTGAACGGGGGGAAAGCTCCTACAATGAGCAGTTCTTC
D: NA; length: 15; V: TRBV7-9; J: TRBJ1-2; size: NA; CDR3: CASSRDTILGYGYTF; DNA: TGTGCCAGCAGCAGGGACACCATACTGGGCTATGGCTACACCTTC
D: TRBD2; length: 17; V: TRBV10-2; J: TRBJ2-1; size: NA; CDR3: CASSRWLAEGPYNEQFF; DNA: TGCGCCAGCTCCCGCTGGCTAGCGGAAGGCCCCTACAATGAGCAGTTCTTC
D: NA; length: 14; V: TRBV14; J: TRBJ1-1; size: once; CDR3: CASSLQGRNTEAFF; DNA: TGTGCCAGCAGCCTACAGGGAAGGAACACTGAAGCTTTCTTT
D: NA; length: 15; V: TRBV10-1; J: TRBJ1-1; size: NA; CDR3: CASSDRGSGVTEAFF; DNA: TGCGCCAGCAGTGATAGGGGTTCGGGGGTCACTGAAGCTTTCTTT
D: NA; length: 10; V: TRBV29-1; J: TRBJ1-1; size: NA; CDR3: CSIGGTEAFF; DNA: TGCAGCATCGGGGGGACTGAAGCTTTCTTT
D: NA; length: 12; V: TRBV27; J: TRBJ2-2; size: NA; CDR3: CASSGNTGELFF; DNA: TGTGCCAGCAGTGGCAACACCGGGGAGCTGTTTTTT
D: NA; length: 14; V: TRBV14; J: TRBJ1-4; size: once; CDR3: CASSARGSNEKLFF; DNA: TGTGCCAGCAGCGCCCGAGGATCTAATGAAAAACTGTTTTTT
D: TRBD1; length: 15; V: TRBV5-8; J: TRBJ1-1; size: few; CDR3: CASSFLPGQQTEAFF; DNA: TGTGCCAGCAGCTTTCTTCCGGGACAGCAAACTGAAGCTTTCTTT
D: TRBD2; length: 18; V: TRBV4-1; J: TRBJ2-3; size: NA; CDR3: CASSQANVAGGRTDTQYF; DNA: TGCGCCAGCAGCCAAGCCAATGTAGCGGGGGGTCGCACAGATACGCAGTATTTT
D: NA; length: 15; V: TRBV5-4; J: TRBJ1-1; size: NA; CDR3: CASSLERNQGAEAFF; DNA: TGTGCCAGCAGCTTGGAGAGGAACCAAGGCGCTGAAGCTTTCTTT
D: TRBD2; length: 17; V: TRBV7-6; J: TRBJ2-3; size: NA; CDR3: CASSPSTSGDPTDTQYF; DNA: TGTGCCAGCAGCCCCTCCACTAGCGGGGACCCCACAGATACGCAGTATTTT
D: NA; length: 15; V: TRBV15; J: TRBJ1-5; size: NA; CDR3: CATSREGAAHQPQHF; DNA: TGTGCCACCAGCAGAGAAGGGGCAGCGCATCAGCCCCAGCATTTT
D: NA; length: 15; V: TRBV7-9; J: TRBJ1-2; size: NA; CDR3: CASSLIRGREGGYTF; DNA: TGTGCCAGCAGCCTAATTCGCGGCAGGGAGGGTGGCTACACCTTC
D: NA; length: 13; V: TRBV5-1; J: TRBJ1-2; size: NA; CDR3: CASSLAGAGGYTF; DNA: TGCGCCAGCAGCTTGGCCGGGGCGGGGGGCTACACCTTC
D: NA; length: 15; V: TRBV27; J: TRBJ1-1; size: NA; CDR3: CASGGTLEMNTEAFF; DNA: TGTGCCAGCGGCGGGACGCTTGAGATGAACACTGAAGCGTTCTTT
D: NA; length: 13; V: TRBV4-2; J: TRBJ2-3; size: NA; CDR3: CASSQRAANTQYF; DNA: TGTGCCAGCAGCCAGCGAGCGGCTAATACGCAGTATTTT
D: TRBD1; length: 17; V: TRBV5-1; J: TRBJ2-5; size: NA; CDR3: CASRTRLQQGALETQYF; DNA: TGCGCCAGCCGAACCCGTCTCCAACAGGGGGCTTTGGAGACCCAGTACTTC
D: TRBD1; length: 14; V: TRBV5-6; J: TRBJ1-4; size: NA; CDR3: CASSWTGGREKLFF; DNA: TGTGCCAGCAGCTGGACAGGGGGAAGGGAAAAACTGTTTTTT
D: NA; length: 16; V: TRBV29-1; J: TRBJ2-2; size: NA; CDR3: CSVGVTGFPRDGELFF; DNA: TGCAGCGTTGGCGTCACAGGGTTTCCTCGGGACGGGGAGCTGTTTTTT
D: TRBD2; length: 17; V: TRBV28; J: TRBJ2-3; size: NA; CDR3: CASSYAGDRTLTDTQYF; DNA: TGTGCCAGCAGTTACGCGGGGGACCGGACCCTCACAGATACGCAGTATTTT
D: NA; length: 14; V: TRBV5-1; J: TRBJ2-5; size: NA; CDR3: CASSFGPRVETQYF; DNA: TGCGCCAGCAGCTTCGGACCGCGGGTGGAGACCCAGTACTTC
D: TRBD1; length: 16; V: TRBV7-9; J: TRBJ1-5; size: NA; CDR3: CASSLGGQGQYQPQHF; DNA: TGTGCCAGCAGCTTAGGGGGACAGGGACAGTATCAGCCCCAGCATTTT
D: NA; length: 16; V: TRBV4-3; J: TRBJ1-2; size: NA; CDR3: CASSQYGPLTGDGYTF; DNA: TGCGCCAGCAGCCAGTATGGACCGCTCACGGGGGATGGCTACACCTTC
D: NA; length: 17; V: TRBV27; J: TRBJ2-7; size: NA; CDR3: CASGSTDGTYHSYEQYF; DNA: TGTGCCAGCGGATCCACTGACGGGACTTACCACTCCTACGAGCAGTACTTC
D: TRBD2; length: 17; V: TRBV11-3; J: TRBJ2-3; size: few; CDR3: CASSFGSGGSSTDTQYF; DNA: TGTGCCAGCAGCTTTGGAAGCGGGGGGTCAAGCACAGATACGCAGTATTTT
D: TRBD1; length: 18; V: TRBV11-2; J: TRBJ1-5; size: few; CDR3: CASSSPRRTGLANQPQHF; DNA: TGTGCCAGCAGCTCTCCCCGGAGGACAGGGTTGGCCAATCAGCCCCAGCATTTT
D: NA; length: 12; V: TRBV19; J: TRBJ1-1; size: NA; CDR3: CASTEGNTEAFF; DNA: TGTGCCAGTACGGAGGGGAACACTGAAGCTTTCTTT